These 29 T cell receptor beta chains were sequenced from one sample in a study of beta chain features in type 1 diabetes. Sequencing targeted expressed TCRB transcripts, as all isolated RNA had been reverse transcribed. Profiling relied on immunoSEQ multiplex PCR, and the TCRdb table lists in-frame clones only, not all of them. The table has under 450,000 clones, 11% to 15% seen once; the top ten hold about 0.04%. Sequenced sample: naive CD4+ T cells from blood. The receptors were sampled from a man between 25 and 39 years old in good health.

This clone was picked up a small number of times. The genes are TRBV25-1 and TRBJ2-7; D is possibly TRBD1 or TRBD2 (5 bases each). CDR1 and CDR2 (germline): MGHDK, SYGVNS. The CDR3 consists of 13 residues. The V end was cut by 3 bases, the J end by 6 bases, with 12 bases between. CDR3 DNA sequence: TGTGCCAGCAGTGAGATCCGGGGCGGCGAGCAGTACGTC. Residues: CASSEIRGGEQYV.

The J gene is TRBJ2-7, the V gene TRBV5-6, with no clear D. Per the germline V gene, CDR1 is SGHDT and CDR2 is YYEEEE. The CDR3 runs 12 residues. Trimming took 2 bases from V and 3 from J, leaving 6 bases between them. CDR3 amino acids: CASSFVGYEQYV. The CDR3 nucleotides read TGTGCCAGCAGCTTTGTAGGCTACGAGCAGTACGTC.

This clone was seen a few times. The junction departs from germline at one end; a sequencing error may be responsible. This chain joins TRBV6-1 and TRBJ2-7, with 10 bases identical to TRBD1. The CDR3 extends over 18 amino acids. Germline V gene lookup returns CDR1 MNHNS and CDR2 SASEGT. The CDR3 region is CARSEAPLAGDRGHEQYF. CDR3 bases: TGTGCCCGCAGTGAAGCGCCTCTCGCCGGGGACAGGGGCCACGAGCAGTACTTC.

The chain joins TRBV10-3 to TRBJ2-1; tentative D call: TRBD1 (6 bases). V was shortened by 7 bases and J by 7 bases, with 14 bases between the two germline ends. This CDR3 has 13 residues. Germline CDR1 is ENHRY and CDR2 is SYGVKD. For the CDR3, the DNA is TGTGCCATCACAGACTATCAGGGGAATGAGCAGTTCTTC. This encodes CAITDYQGNEQFF.

CDR3 residues: CASSGGQGSEKLFF. CDR3 in DNA: TGTGCCAGCAGCGGGGGACAGGGGAGTGAAAAACTGTTTTTT. The chain recombines TRBV9 with TRBJ1-4, with 10 bases lining up with TRBD1. This CDR3 spans 14 amino acids. The V and J ends lost 3 bases and 7 bases, in that order; junction bases with no gene match: 3. Germline CDR1 SGDLS, CDR2 YYNGEE.

This clone has more than one count but fewer than ten. The rearrangement uses TRBV5-1 and TRBJ2-3; weak D call: TRBD2 (6 bases). The CDR3 runs 15 residues. The germline V gene encodes CDR1 SGHRS and CDR2 YFSETQ. Trimming stripped 0 bases from V and 2 bases from J, with 10 bases between. In DNA form, the CDR3 reads TGCGCCAGCAGCTTGGCGGGAGCCTCCACAGATACGCAGTATTTT. This sequence encodes CASSLAGASTDTQYF. The full variable domain, in which reference TRBV5-1 and TRBJ2-3 provide the parts outside the CDR3, is KAGVTQTPRYLIKTRGQQVTLSCSPISGHRSVSWYQQTPGQGLQFLFEYFSETQRNKGNFPGRFSGRQFSNSRSEMNVSTLELGDSALYLCASSLAGASTDTQYFGPGTRLTVL.

The sample holds a few counts of this clone. The CDR3 DNA reads TGTGCCAGCAGCGTAGGGTTACCGAACACCGGGGAGCTGTTTTTT. This translates into CASSVGLPNTGELFF. This chain connects TRBV9 to TRBJ2-2; D gene ambiguous. The germline gives CDR1 SGDLS, CDR2 YYNGEE. Trimming stripped 0 bases from V and 0 bases from J, with 6 bases between. CDR3 length equals 15 residues.

The genes are TRBV12-2 and TRBJ2-1; TRBD2, the D gene given by the table, was not confirmed from the DNA. TRBV12-2 is listed as a pseudogene. This CDR3 is 15 amino acids long. CDR3 residues: CASRPLGTSADEQFF. The DNA for the CDR3 is TGTGCAAGTCGCCCTTTGGGAACTAGCGCGGATGAGCAGTTCTTC.

The chain couples TRBV6-6 to TRBJ2-1; a possible D gene is TRBD2 (6 bases). The V gene's germline CDR1 is MNHNY and CDR2 SVGAGI (reference sequence). The V end lost 8 bases, the J end lost 3 bases, and 14 bases lay between the germline ends. This CDR3 is built from 14 residues. CDR3 nucleotide sequence: TGTGCCAGCCGACGCGAGGGACTCTACAATGAGCAGTTCTTC. Encoded protein: CASRREGLYNEQFF.

The chain recombines TRBV7-5 with TRBJ2-5. TRBV7-5 is an annotated pseudogene. The CDR3 is made up of 11 amino acids. CDR3 protein: CARSLVETQYF. In nucleotides, the CDR3 is TGTGCCAGAAGCTTAGTGGAGACCCAGTACTTC.

A few counts support this clone. The V call is TRBV7-2, the J call TRBJ1-6, with D unclear. Germline-derived CDR1 and CDR2 are SGHTA and FQGNSA. V lost 2 bases, J lost 9 bases, and 8 bases lay in between. The CDR3 consists of 13 residues. This CDR3 is CASSLKAASPLHF. The CDR3 coding sequence is TGTGCCAGCAGCTTAAAAGCTGCTTCACCCCTCCACTTT.

The CDR3 DNA reads TGTGCCAGCAGCCAAGTCCTTGGGATGAGCTCCTACAATGAGCAGTTCTTC. This codes for CASSQVLGMSSYNEQFF. The chain couples TRBV14 to TRBJ2-1; the D is unclear. The CDR3 consists of 17 residues. Trimming left V 1 base short and J 0 bases short, with 13 bases between. The germline V gene encodes CDR1 SGHDN and CDR2 FVKESK.

This clone was observed a handful of times. DNA of the CDR3: TGTGCCAGCAGCTTTGTGAGTCGGAACCACTACGAGCAGTACGTC. This gives the protein CASSFVSRNHYEQYV. The chain is built from TRBV7-2 and TRBJ2-7; D not certain. Germline-derived CDR1 and CDR2 are SGHTA and FQGNSA. This CDR3 spans 15 amino acids. V was shortened by 3 bases and J by 3 bases, with 15 bases between the two germline ends.

This clone was counted a few times. This chain links TRBV29-1 with TRBJ1-1; perhaps TRBD1 as D (6 bases). The germline V gene encodes CDR1 SQVTM and CDR2 ANQGSEA. CDR3 length: 16 residues. V lost 7 bases and J lost 1, with 22 bases in between. The CDR3 protein is CSGKLGWGQRNTEAFF. CDR3 nucleotide sequence: TGCAGCGGGAAATTAGGGTGGGGACAACGGAACACTGAAGCTTTCTTT.

The chain couples TRBV29-1 to TRBJ2-7, with 14 bases fitting TRBD2. CDR1 and CDR2 from the germline V gene are SQVTM and ANQGSEA. J lost 2 bases, V lost 7 bases, and 13 bases had no gene match. The CDR3 has 17 amino acids. The CDR3 region is CSGKGTSGSPTPYEQYV. The DNA of the CDR3 is TGCAGCGGAAAGGGGACTAGCGGGAGCCCTACGCCCTACGAGCAGTACGTC.

This clone showed up just a few times. The chain couples TRBV4-3 to TRBJ1-5; 9 positions agree with TRBD1. The CDR3 is 14 residues long. Germline CDR1 is LGHNA and CDR2 is YSLEER. Losses at the gene ends were 5 bases for V and 5 bases for J; bases not matched to a gene: 4. CDR3 coding DNA: TGCGCCAGCAGCGCCCGACAGGGGGATCAGCCCCAGCATTTT. Its protein product is CASSARQGDQPQHF.

J is TRBJ2-2 and V is TRBV9; 10 bases map to TRBD2. This CDR3 spans 16 amino acids. In germline, CDR1 is SGDLS, CDR2 YYNGEE. Trimming took 4 bases from V and 7 from J; bases not matched to a gene: 10. The CDR3 here is CASSPELAGVIGELFF. CDR3 DNA: TGTGCCAGCAGCCCCGAGCTAGCGGGAGTGATCGGGGAGCTGTTTTTT.

The sample holds a few counts of this clone. This sequence joins TRBV4-3 and TRBJ2-1, with TRBD2 matching over 11 bases. CDR3 length: 17 amino acids. The germline V gene encodes CDR1 LGHNA and CDR2 YSLEER. Losses at the gene ends were 3 bases for V and 7 bases for J; bases not matched to a gene: 11. DNA of the CDR3: TGCGCCAGCAGCCAGGATTTAGCGGGGGGGCCTCGGAATGAGCAGTTCTTC. As protein: CASSQDLAGGPRNEQFF.

The chain uses TRBV7-8 and TRBJ1-6, with TRBD1 matching 9 bases. The CDR3 covers 13 residues. Germline values: CDR1 SGHVS, CDR2 FQNEAQ. The V and J ends lost 8 bases and 10 bases, in that order; junction bases with no gene match: 6. As DNA, the CDR3 is TGTGCCAGCGGACAGGGGACTGAATCACCCCTCCACTTT. Its translation: CASGQGTESPLHF.

This clone was detected only a few times. This chain connects TRBV6-5 to TRBJ2-1; 8 bases match TRBD2. The germline CDR1 and CDR2 sequences are MNHEY and SVGAGI. The ends lost 2 bases at V and 9 bases at J; junction bases unmatched: 9. This CDR3 comprises 15 residues. The CDR3, as DNA: TGTGCCAGCAGTTACCTTAGCGGGACGGCGAGTGAGCAGTTCTTC. Translated: CASSYLSGTASEQFF.

This clone was seen a few times. DNA of the CDR3: TGTGCCAGCAGCTTGGCGACAGGGACCCTAGCCAAAAACATTCAGTACTTC. This sequence encodes CASSLATGTLAKNIQYF. This chain connects TRBV5-4 to TRBJ2-4; 7 nucleotides agree with TRBD1. The CDR3 has 17 amino acids. J lost 0 bases, V lost 0 bases, and 6 bases had no gene match. CDR1 and CDR2 (germline): SGHNT, YYREEE (reference sequence).

This clone was seen a few times. The rearrangement links TRBV19 to TRBJ2-1; 11 bases map to TRBD2. Germline-derived CDR1 and CDR2 are LNHDA and SQIVND (reference sequence). V lost 3 bases, J lost 4 bases, and 2 bases stayed unmatched. The CDR3 is made up of 15 amino acids. CDR3 sequence: CASSMTSGVYNEQFF. DNA for the CDR3: TGTGCCAGTAGTATGACTAGCGGGGTTTACAATGAGCAGTTCTTC.

V gene TRBV7-2 combines with J gene TRBJ1-3; D may be TRBD1 (5 bases). Germline loops: CDR1 SGHTA, CDR2 FQGNSA. V dropped 5 bases and J dropped 0 bases, with 11 bases sitting between them. This CDR3 is 15 amino acids long. The CDR3 is CASSGSGLSGNTIYF. CDR3 in DNA: TGTGCCAGCAGCGGTTCAGGGCTCTCTGGAAACACCATATATTTT.

This clone was recorded a few times. V and J are TRBV7-2 and TRBJ1-5; D not resolved. The germline V gene encodes CDR1 SGHTA and CDR2 FQGNSA. CDR3 size: 15 residues. The V end was cut by 2 bases, the J end by 2 bases, with 10 bases between. The CDR3 DNA is TGTGCCAGCAGCTTAAGACCTGGCGGCAATCAGCCCCAGCATTTT. Protein sequence: CASSLRPGGNQPQHF.

This clone came up a few times. The chain links TRBV7-9 to TRBJ1-4; D not certain. CDR1 is SEHNR, CDR2 FQNEAQ, per germline (reference sequence). The CDR3 has 13 residues. Deletions cut 8 bases from V and 0 bases from J, with 7 bases between. In DNA, the CDR3 is TGTGCCAGCGGAGCCACAACTAATGAAAAACTGTTTTTT. This encodes CASGATTNEKLFF.

The gene calls are TRBV30 and TRBJ1-2; 8 bases are shared with TRBD1. Germline CDR1 is GTSNPN and CDR2 is SVGIG (reference sequence). Trimming at V came to 3 bases and at J to 4 bases, leaving 7 bases not matched to a gene. This CDR3 is built from 14 residues. This CDR3 reads CAWRADRGTYGYTF. DNA for the CDR3: TGTGCCTGGAGGGCTGACAGGGGAACCTATGGCTACACCTTC.

This clone has a handful of counts. The genes are TRBV27 and TRBJ2-1, with a possible D match to TRBD2 (6 bases). V was trimmed by 5 bases and J by 6 bases, leaving 11 bases between them. The CDR3 has 13 residues. Germline V lookup: CDR1 MNHEY, CDR2 SMNVEV (reference sequence). CDR3 coding DNA: TGTGCCAGCAGTGCGGGACCGAGCAATGAGCAGTTCTTC. Amino acid sequence: CASSAGPSNEQFF.

The chain has TRBV29-1 and TRBJ2-1; TRBD2 agrees at 7 bases. The CDR3 is 13 residues long. Germline-derived CDR1 and CDR2 are SQVTM and ANQGSEA. V lost 5 bases and J lost 4; bases outside the gene matches: 5. The CDR3 sequence: CSVRGLHYNEQFF. The CDR3 bases are TGCAGCGTTAGGGGACTACATTACAATGAGCAGTTCTTC.

The sample holds a few counts of this clone. The J gene is TRBJ2-1, the V gene TRBV5-4; 11 nucleotides align to TRBD1. This CDR3 comprises 16 residues. V trimming: 3 bases; J trimming: 6 bases; junction bases outside the gene matches: 8. Per germline, CDR1 SGHNT and CDR2 YYREEE (reference sequence). This chain's CDR3 is CASSSAGTGGFNEQFF. DNA for the CDR3: TGTGCCAGCAGCTCTGCCGGGACAGGGGGTTTCAATGAGCAGTTCTTC.